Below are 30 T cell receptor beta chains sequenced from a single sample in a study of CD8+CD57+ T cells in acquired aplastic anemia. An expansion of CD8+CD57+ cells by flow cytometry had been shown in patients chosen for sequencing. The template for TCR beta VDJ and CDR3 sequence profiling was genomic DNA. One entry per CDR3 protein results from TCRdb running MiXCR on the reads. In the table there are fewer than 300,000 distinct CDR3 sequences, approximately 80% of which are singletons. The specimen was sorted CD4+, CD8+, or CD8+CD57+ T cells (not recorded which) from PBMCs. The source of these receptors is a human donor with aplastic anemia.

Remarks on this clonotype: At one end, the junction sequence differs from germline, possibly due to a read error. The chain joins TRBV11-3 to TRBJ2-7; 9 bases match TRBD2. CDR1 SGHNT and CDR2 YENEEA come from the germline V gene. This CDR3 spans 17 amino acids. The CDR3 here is CASSLDGTGGGAGEQYF. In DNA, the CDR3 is TGTGCCAGCAGCCTAGACGGGACTGGCGGGGGGGCAGGGGAGCAGTACTTC.

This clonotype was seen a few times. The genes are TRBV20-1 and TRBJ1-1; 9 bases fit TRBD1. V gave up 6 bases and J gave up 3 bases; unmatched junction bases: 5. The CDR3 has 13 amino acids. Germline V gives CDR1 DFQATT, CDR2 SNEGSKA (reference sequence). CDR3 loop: CSAQGQGYTEAFF. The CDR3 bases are TGCAGTGCCCAGGGACAGGGTTACACTGAAGCTTTCTTT.

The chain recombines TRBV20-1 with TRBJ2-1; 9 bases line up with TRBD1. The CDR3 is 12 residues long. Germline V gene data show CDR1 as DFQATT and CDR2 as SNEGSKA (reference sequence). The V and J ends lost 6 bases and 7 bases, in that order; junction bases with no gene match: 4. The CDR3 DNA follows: TGCAGTGCGGCCGGGACAGGGAATGAGCAGTTCTTC. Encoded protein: CSAAGTGNEQFF.

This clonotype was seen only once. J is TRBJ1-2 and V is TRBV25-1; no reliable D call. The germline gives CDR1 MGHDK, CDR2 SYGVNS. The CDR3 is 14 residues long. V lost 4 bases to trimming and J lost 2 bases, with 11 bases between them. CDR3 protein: CASSGGGRNYGYTF. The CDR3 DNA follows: TGTGCCAGCAGTGGAGGCGGCCGGAACTATGGCTACACCTTC.

CDR3 in amino acids: CASSPAGDSADNEYF. The CDR3 DNA reads TGTGCCAGCAGCCCAGCGGGGGATAGCGCCGACAATGAGTACTTC. This chain joins TRBV7-9 and TRBJ2-5; TRBD2 aligns across 8 bases. The CDR3 contains 15 residues. Germline values: CDR1 SEHNR, CDR2 FQNEAQ (reference sequence). V lost 5 bases, J lost 12 bases, and 17 bases stayed unmatched.

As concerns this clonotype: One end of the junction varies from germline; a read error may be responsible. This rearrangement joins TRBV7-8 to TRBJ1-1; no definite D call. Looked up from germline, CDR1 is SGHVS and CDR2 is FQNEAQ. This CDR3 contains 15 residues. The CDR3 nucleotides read TGTGCCAGCAGCTTAGCGGGAGGTCCCGACACGGAGTCTTCCTTT. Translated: CASSLAGGPDTESSF.

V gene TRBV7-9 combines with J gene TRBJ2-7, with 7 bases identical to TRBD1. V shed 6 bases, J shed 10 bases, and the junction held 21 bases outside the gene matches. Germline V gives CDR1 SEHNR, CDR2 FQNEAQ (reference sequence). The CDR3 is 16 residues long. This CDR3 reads CASSSYRGNSPLHQYV. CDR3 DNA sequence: TGTGCCAGCAGTTCATACAGGGGCAATTCACCCCTCCACCAGTACGTC.

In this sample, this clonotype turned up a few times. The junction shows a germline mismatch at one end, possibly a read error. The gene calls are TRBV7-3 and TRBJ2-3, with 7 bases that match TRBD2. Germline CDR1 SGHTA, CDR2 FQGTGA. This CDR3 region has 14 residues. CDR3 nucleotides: TGTGCCAGCAGCCCAGCGGGGACCCCCGGAGAGACGCAGTTT. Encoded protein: CASSPAGTPGETQF.

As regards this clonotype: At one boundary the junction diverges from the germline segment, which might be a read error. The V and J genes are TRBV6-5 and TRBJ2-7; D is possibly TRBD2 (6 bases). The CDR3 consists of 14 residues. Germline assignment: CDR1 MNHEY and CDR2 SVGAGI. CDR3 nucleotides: TGTGCCAGCAGTTACGTGGGAGGTACCTATACGCAGTATTTC. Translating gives CASSYVGGTYTQYF.

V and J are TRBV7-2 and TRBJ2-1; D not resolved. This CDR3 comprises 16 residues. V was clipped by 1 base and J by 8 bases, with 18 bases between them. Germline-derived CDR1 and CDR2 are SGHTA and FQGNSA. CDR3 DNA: TGTGCCAGCAGCTTAGAAAGAGGCGCGGAGAGCGATGAGCAGTTCTTC. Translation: CASSLERGAESDEQFF.

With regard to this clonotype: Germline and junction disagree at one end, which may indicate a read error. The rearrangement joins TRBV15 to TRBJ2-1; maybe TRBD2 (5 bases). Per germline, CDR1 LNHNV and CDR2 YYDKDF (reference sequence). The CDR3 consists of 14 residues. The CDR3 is CAASGDGLAYEQFF. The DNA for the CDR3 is TGTGCCGCCAGCGGTGATGGGCTAGCCTACGAGCAGTTCTTC.

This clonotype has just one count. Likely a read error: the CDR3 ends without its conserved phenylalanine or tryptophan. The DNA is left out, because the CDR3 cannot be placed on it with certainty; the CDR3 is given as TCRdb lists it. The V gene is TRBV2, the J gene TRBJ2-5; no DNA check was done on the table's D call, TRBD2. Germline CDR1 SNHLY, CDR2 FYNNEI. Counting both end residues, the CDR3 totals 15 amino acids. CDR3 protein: CASSAGGTYGEFFGP.

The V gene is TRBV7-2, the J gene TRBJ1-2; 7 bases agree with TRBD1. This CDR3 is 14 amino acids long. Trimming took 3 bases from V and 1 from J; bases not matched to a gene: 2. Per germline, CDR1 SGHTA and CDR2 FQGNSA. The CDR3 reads CASSLRDSNYGYTF. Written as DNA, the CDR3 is TGTGCCAGCAGCTTGCGGGACAGTAACTATGGCTACACCTTC.

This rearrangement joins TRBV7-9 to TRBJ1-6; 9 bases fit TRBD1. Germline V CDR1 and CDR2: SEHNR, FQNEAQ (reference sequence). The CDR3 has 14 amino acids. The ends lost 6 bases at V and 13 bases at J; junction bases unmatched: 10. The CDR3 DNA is TGTGCCAGCAGTTCGGACAGGGGACTTTGGCCCCTCCACTTT. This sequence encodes CASSSDRGLWPLHF.

The CDR3 DNA is TGTGCCAGCAGCTTCGGACTAGCGGGAGGGCCCCACGAGCAGTACGTC. Translated, it gives CASSFGLAGGPHEQYV. V is TRBV11-2 and J is TRBJ2-7, with 15 bases matching TRBD2. The CDR3 is 16 amino acids. Germline assignment: CDR1 SGHAT and CDR2 FQNNGV. Unmatched junction bases numbered 5, after V lost 3 bases and J lost 5 bases.

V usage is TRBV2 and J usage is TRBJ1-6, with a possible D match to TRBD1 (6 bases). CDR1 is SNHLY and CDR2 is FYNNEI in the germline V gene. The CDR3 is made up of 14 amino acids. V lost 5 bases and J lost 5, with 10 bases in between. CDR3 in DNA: TGTGCCAGCAGTCGACAGGACGATAATTCACCCCTCCACTTT. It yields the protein CASSRQDDNSPLHF.

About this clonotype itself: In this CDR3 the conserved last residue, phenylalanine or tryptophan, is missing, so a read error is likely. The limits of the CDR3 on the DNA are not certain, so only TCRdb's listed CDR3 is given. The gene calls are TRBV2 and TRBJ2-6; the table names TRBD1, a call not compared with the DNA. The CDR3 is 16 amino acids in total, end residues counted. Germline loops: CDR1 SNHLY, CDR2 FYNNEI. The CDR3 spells CASGDGGTDTHNFGTG.

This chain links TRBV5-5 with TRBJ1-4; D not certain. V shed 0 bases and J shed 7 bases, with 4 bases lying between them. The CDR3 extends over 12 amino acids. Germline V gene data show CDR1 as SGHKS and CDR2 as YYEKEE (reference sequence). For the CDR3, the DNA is TGTGCCAGCAGCTTGGGGGGTGAAAAACTGTTTTTT. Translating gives CASSLGGEKLFF.

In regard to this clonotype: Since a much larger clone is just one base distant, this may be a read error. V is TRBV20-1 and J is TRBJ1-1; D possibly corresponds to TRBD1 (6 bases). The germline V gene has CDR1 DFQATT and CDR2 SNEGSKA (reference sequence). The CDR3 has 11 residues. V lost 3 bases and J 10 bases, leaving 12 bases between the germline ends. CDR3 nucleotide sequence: TGCAGTGCTAGGACAGCCAGGGGAGCTTTCTTT. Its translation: CSARTARGAFF.

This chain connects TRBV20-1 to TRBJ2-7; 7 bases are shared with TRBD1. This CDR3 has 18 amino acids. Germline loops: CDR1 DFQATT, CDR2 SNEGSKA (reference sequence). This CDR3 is CTGSFHPDGTALSYEQYV. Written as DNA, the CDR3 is TGCACCGGTAGCTTTCATCCAGACGGGACAGCCCTTTCCTACGAGCAGTACGTC.

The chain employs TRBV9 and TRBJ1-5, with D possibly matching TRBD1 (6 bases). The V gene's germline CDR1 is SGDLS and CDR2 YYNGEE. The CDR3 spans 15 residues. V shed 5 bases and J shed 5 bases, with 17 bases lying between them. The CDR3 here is CASRAPGGEDQPQHF. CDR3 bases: TGTGCCAGCAGGGCCCCGGGGGGCGAGGATCAGCCCCAGCATTTT.

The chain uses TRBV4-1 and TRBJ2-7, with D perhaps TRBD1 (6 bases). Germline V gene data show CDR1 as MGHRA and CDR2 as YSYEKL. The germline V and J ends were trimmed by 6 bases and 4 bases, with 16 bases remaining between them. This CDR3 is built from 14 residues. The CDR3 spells CASSEEGGFYEQYF. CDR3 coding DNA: TGCGCCAGCAGTGAAGAAGGGGGATTTTACGAGCAGTACTTC.

Here the CDR3 reads CASSFLRGYEQYF. CDR3 bases: TGTGCCAGCAGCTTCCTCAGGGGCTACGAGCAGTACTTC. The gene calls are TRBV7-9 and TRBJ2-7; possibly TRBD1 for D (6 bases). There are 13 residues in the CDR3. In germline, CDR1 is SEHNR, CDR2 FQNEAQ (reference sequence). V was clipped by 3 bases and J by 3 bases, with 9 bases between them. Together with reference TRBV7-9 and TRBJ2-7, the CDR3 gives the full variable domain: DTGVSQNPRHKITKRGQNVTFRCDPISEHNRLYWYRQTLGQGPEFLTYFQNEAQLEKSRLLSDRFSAERPKGSFSTLEIQRTEQGDSAMYLCASSFLRGYEQYFGPGTRLTVT.

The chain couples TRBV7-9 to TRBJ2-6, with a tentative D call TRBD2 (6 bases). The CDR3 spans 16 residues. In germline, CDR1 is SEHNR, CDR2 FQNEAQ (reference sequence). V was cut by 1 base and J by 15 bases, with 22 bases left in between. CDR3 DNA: TGTGCCAGCAGCTTAGTAGGCGGGGAGCGGTCTAATGGCCTGACTTTC. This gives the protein CASSLVGGERSNGLTF. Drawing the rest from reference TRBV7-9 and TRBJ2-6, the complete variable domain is DTGVSQNPRHKITKRGQNVTFRCDPISEHNRLYWYRQTLGQGPEFLTYFQNEAQLEKSRLLSDRFSAERPKGSFSTLEIQRTEQGDSAMYLCASSLVGGERSNGLTFGAGSRLTVL.

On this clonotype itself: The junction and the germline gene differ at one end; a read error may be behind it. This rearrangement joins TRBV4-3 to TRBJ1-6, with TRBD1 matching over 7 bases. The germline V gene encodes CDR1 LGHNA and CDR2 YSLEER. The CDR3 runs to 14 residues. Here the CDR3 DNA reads TGCGCCGGCAGCCAAGGGGACAGTAACTCACCCCTCCACTTT. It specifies CAGSQGDSNSPLHF.

The CDR3 bases are TGTGCCAGTAAACACCCGGGATCCCTAGCTTTCTTT. Residues: CASKHPGSLAFF. The gene calls are TRBV19 and TRBJ1-1; no clear D gene. This CDR3 contains 12 residues. CDR1 LNHDA and CDR2 SQIVND come from the germline V gene (reference sequence). Trimming took 7 bases from V and 10 from J, leaving 16 bases between them. Combining the CDR3 with reference TRBV19 and TRBJ1-1 gives the whole variable domain DGGITQSPKYLFRKEGQNVTLSCEQNLNHDAMYWYRQDPGQGLRLIYYSQIVNDFQKGDIAEGYSVSREKKESFPLTVTSAQKNPTAFYLCASKHPGSLAFFGQGTRLTVV.

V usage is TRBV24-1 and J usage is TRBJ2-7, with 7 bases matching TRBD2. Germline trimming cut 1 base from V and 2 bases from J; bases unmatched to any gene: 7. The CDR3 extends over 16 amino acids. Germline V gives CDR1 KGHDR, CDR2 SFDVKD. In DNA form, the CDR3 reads TGTGCCACCAGTGATTTTGGGAGGGAAATCGCCTACGAGCAGTACTTC. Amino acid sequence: CATSDFGREIAYEQYF.

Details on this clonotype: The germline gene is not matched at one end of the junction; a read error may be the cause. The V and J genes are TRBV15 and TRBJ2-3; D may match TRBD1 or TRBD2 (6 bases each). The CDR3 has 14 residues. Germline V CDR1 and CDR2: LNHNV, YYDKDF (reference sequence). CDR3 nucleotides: TGTGCCACCAGCTTCGGGGGCCGAGCCTACGAGCAGTATTTC. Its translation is CATSFGGRAYEQYF.

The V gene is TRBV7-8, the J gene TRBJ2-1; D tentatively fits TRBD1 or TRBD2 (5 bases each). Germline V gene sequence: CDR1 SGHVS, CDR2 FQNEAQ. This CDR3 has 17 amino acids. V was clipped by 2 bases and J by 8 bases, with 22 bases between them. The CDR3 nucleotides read TGTGCCAGCAGCTTAACGGGACGGCCCGATACGCAGTATGAGCAGTTCTTC. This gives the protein CASSLTGRPDTQYEQFF.

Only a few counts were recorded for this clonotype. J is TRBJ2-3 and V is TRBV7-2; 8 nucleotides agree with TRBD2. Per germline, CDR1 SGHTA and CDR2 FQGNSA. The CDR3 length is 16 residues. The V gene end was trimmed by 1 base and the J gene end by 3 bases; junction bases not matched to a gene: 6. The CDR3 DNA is TGTGCCAGCAGCTTAGTGGCGGGGGGCCGGACAGATACGCAGTATTTT. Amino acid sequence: CASSLVAGGRTDTQYF.